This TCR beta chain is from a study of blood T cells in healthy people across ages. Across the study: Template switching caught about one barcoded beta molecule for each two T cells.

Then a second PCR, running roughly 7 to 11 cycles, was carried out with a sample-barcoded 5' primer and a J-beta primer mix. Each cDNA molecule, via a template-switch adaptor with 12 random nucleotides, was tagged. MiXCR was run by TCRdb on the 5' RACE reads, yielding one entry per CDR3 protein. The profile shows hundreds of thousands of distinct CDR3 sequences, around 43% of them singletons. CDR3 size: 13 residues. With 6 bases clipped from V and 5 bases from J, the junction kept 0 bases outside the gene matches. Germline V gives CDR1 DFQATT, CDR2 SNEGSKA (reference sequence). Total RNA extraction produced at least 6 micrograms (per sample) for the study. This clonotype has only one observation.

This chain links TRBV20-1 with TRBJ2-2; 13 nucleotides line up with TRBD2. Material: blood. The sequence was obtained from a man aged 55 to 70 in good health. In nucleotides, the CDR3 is TGCAGTGCGGGACTAGCGGGGACCGGGGAGCTGTTTTTT. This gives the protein CSAGLAGTGELFF.